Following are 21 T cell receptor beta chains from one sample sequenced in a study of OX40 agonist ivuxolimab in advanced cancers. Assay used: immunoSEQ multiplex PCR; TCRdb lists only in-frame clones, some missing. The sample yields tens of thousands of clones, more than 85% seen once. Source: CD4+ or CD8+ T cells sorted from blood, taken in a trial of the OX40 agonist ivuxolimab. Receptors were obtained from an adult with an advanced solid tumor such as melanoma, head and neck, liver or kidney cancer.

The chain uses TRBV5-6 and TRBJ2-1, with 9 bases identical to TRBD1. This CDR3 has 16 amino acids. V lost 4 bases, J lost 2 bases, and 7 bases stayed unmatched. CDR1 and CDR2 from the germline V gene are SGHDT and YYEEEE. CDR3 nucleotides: TGTGCCAGCAGCGGGGACAGGACAGGGGCCTACAATGAGCAGTTCTTC. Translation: CASSGDRTGAYNEQFF.

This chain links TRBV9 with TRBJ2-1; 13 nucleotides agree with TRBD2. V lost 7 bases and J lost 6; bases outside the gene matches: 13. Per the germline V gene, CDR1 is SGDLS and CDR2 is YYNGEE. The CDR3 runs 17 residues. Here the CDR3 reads CASSKLSGLAGSNEQFF. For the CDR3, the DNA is TGTGCCAGCTCTAAATTGTCGGGACTAGCGGGATCCAATGAGCAGTTCTTC.

Here the CDR3 DNA reads TGTGCCAGCAGGGTTGGTCAGGGCACCCCCGAGCAGTACTTC. It codes for CASRVGQGTPEQYF. The chain employs TRBV6-5 and TRBJ2-7; TRBD1 might be the D (5 bases). Germline V gives CDR1 MNHEY, CDR2 SVGAGI. The CDR3 is 14 amino acids. Trimming shortened V by 6 bases and J by 6 bases, and 18 bases separated the two germline ends.

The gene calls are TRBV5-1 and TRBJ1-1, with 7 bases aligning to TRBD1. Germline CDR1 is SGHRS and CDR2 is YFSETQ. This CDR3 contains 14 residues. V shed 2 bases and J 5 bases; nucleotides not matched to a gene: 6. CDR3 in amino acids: CASSFSQGSTEAFF. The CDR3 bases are TGCGCCAGCAGCTTCTCACAGGGGAGTACTGAAGCTTTCTTT.

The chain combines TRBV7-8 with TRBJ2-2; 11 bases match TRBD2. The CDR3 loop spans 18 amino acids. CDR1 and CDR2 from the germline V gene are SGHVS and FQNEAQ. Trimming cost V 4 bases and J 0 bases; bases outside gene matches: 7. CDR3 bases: TGTGCCAGCAGCTCGGTAGCGGGAGGGAACGCGAACACCGGGGAGCTGTTTTTT. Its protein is CASSSVAGGNANTGELFF. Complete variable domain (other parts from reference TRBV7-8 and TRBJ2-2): GAGVSQSPRYKVAKRGQDVALRCDPISGHVSLFWYQQALGQGPEFLTYFQNEAQLDKSGLPSDRFFAERPEGSVSTLKIQRTQQEDSAVYLCASSSVAGGNANTGELFFGEGSRLTVL.

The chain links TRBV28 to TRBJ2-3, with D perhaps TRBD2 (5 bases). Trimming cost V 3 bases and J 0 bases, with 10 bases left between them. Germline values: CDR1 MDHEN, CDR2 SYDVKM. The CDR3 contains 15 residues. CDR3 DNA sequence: TGTGCCAGCAGTTTGAGTGGCGGGAGCACAGATACGCAGTATTTT. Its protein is CASSLSGGSTDTQYF.

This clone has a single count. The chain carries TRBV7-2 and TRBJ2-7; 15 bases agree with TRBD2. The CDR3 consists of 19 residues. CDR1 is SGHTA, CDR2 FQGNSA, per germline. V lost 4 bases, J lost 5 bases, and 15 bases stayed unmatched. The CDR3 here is CASSSPPGLAGGEGHEQYF. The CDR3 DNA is TGTGCCAGCAGCTCACCTCCGGGACTAGCGGGAGGTGAAGGGCACGAGCAGTACTTC. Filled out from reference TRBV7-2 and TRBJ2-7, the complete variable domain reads GAGVSQSPSNKVTEKGKDVELRCDPISGHTALYWYRQSLGQGLEFLIYFQGNSAPDKSGLPSDRFSAERTGGSVSTLTIQRTQQEDSAVYLCASSSPPGLAGGEGHEQYFGPGTRLTVT.

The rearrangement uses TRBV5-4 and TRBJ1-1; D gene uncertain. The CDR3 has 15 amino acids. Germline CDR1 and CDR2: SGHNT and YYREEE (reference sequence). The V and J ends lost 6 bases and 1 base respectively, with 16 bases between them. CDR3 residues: CASIPSLGENTEAFF. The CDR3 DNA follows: TGTGCCAGCATCCCTTCCCTGGGAGAGAACACTGAAGCTTTCTTT.

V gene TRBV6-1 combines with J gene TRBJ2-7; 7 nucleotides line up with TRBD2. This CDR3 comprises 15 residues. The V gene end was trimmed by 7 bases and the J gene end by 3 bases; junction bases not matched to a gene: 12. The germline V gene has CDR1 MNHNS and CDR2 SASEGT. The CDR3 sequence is CASTPAPSGGYEQYF. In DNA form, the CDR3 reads TGTGCCAGCACTCCGGCCCCTAGCGGAGGCTACGAGCAGTACTTC.

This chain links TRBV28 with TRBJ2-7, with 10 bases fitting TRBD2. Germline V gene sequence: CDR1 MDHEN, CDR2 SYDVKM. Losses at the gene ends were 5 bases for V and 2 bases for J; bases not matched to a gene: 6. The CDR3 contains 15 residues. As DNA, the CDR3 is TGTGCCAGCAGTCTGGCTACTAGCGGGGCCTACGAGCAGTACTTC. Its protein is CASSLATSGAYEQYF.

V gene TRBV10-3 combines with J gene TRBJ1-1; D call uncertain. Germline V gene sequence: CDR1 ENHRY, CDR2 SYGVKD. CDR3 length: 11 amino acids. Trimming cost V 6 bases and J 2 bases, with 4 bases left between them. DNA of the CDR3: TGTGCCATCAGGGACAACACTGAAGCTTTCTTT. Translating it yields CAIRDNTEAFF.

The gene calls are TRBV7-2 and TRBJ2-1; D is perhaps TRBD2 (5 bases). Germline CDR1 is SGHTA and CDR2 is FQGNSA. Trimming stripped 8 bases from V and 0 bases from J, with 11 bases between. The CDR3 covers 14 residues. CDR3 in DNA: TGTGCCAGCGGACGCGGGTCCTCCTACAATGAGCAGTTCTTC. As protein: CASGRGSSYNEQFF. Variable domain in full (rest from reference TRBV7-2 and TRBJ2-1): GAGVSQSPSNKVTEKGKDVELRCDPISGHTALYWYRQSLGQGLEFLIYFQGNSAPDKSGLPSDRFSAERTGGSVSTLTIQRTQQEDSAVYLCASGRGSSYNEQFFGPGTRLTVL.

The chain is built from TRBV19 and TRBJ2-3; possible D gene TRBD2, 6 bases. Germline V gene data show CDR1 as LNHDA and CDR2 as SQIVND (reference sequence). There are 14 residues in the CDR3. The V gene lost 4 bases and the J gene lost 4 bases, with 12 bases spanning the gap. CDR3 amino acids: CASSTGTHSDTQYF. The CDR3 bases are TGTGCCAGTAGTACCGGGACTCACTCAGATACGCAGTATTTT.

CDR3 region: CSVAPLNEQFF. CDR3 DNA sequence: TGCAGCGTTGCTCCACTGAATGAGCAGTTCTTC. The chain carries TRBV29-1 and TRBJ2-1; D gene ambiguous. V lost 4 bases, J lost 7 bases, and 8 bases lay in between. The CDR3 sequence is 11 residues long. The V gene's germline CDR1 is SQVTM and CDR2 ANQGSEA.

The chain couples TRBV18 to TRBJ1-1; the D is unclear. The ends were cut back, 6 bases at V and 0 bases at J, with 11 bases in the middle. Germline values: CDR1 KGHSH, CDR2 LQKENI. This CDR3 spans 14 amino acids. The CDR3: CASSSQSVNTEAFF. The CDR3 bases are TGTGCCAGCTCGTCGCAGTCTGTGAACACTGAAGCTTTCTTT.

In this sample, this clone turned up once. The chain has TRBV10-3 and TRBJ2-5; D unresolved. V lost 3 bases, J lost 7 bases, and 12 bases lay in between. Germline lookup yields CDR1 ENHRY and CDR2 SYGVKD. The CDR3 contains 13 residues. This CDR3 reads CAISDFSAGTQYF. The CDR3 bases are TGTGCCATCAGTGACTTCTCCGCAGGGACCCAGTACTTC.

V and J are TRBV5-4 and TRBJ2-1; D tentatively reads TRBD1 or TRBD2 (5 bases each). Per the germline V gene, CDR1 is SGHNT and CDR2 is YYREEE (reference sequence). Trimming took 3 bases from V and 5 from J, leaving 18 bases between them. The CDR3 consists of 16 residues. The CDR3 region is CASSSGRINLDNEQFF. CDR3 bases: TGTGCCAGCAGCTCGGGACGGATTAACCTCGACAATGAGCAGTTCTTC.

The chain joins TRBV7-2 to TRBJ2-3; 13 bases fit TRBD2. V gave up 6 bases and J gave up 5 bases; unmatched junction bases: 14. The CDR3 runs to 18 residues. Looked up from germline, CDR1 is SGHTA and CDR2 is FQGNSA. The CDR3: CASRGYGLAGAQGDTQYF. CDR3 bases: TGTGCCAGCAGAGGCTATGGACTAGCGGGAGCCCAAGGAGATACGCAGTATTTT.

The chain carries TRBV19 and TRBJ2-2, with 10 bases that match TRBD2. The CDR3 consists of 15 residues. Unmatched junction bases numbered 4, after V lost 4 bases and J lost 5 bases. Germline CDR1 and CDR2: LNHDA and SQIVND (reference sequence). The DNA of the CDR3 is TGTGCCAGTAGTACTACGGGACTAGCGACCGGGGAGCTGTTTTTT. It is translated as CASSTTGLATGELFF. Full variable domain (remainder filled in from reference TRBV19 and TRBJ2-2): DGGITQSPKYLFRKEGQNVTLSCEQNLNHDAMYWYRQDPGQGLRLIYYSQIVNDFQKGDIAEGYSVSREKKESFPLTVTSAQKNPTAFYLCASSTTGLATGELFFGEGSRLTVL.

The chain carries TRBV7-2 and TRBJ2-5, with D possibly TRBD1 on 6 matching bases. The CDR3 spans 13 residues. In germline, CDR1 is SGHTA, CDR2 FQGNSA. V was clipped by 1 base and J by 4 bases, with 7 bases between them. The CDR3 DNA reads TGTGCCAGCAGCTTAGACAGGGCAGAGACCCAGTACTTC. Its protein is CASSLDRAETQYF.

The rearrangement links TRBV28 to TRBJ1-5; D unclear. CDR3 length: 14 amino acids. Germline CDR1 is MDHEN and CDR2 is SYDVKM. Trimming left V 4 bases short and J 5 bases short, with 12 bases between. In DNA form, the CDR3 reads TGTGCCAGCAGTTCCTTAGGAACTTATCAGCCCCAGCATTTT. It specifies CASSSLGTYQPQHF. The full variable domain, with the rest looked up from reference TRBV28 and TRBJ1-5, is DVKVTQSSRYLVKRTGEKVFLECVQDMDHENMFWYRQDPGLGLRLIYFSYDVKMKEKGDIPEGYSVSREKKERFSLILESASTNQTSMYLCASSSLGTYQPQHFGDGTRLSIL.